The 27 T cell receptor beta chains reported below all come from one sample, sequenced in a study of cytomegalovirus exposure and HLA in healthy donors (TCRdb year 2017). The library was generated by the immunoSEQ multiplex PCR assay. TCRdb obtained this table from immuneACCESS and retained in-frame rearrangements with V and J assigned. These tables miss some clones; where compared with another copy, unresolved V genes account for less than half of the shortfall, and the remainder is unexplained. The sample profile shows under 250,000 clones; under 95% of them were found once. The biggest ten clones account for 1% to 1.2% of the sample. The source material was PBMCs. The source of these receptors is a woman younger than 35 in good health and CMV-seronegative.

This clone was seen just once. The chain has TRBV6-5 and TRBJ2-2; D may be TRBD2 (5 bases). Germline values: CDR1 MNHEY, CDR2 SVGAGI. This CDR3 has 14 residues. Deletions cut 6 bases from V and 4 bases from J, with 12 bases between. The CDR3 loop is CASSQLGSTGELFF. CDR3 sequence (DNA): TGTGCCAGCAGCCAACTAGGGTCCACCGGGGAGCTGTTTTTT.

The chain links TRBV10-1 to TRBJ2-1, with a tentative D call TRBD2 (5 bases). Trimming shortened V by 11 bases and J by 6 bases, and 11 bases separated the two germline ends. This CDR3 region has 11 residues. Germline V lookup: CDR1 WNHNN, CDR2 SYGVQD (reference sequence). This CDR3 is CAVSRGNEQFF. CDR3 DNA sequence: TGCGCCGTTAGTCGGGGCAATGAGCAGTTCTTC.

The genes are TRBV7-8 and TRBJ1-5; D uncertain. The V end was cut by 1 base, the J end by 2 bases, with 12 bases between. This CDR3 comprises 16 residues. Germline CDR1 SGHVS, CDR2 FQNEAQ. The chain's CDR3 is CASSLGAEGGNQPQHF. CDR3 nucleotides: TGTGCCAGCAGCTTAGGGGCAGAGGGAGGCAATCAGCCCCAGCATTTT.

The CDR3 bases are TGCGCCAGCAGCCAGGTGACTAGTCGGAATGAGCAGTTCTTC. Its protein is CASSQVTSRNEQFF. The V gene is TRBV5-1, the J gene TRBJ2-1, with D perhaps TRBD2 (6 bases). V dropped 4 bases and J dropped 7 bases, with 15 bases sitting between them. CDR1 is SGHRS and CDR2 is YFSETQ in the germline V gene. The CDR3 spans 14 residues.

This clone showed up just once. The V call is TRBV25-1, the J call TRBJ2-7; 7 bases match TRBD2. The CDR3 has 15 amino acids. J lost 3 bases, V lost 0 bases, and 5 bases had no gene match. Germline V gene data show CDR1 as MGHDK and CDR2 as SYGVNS. The CDR3 is CASSEYAGAIYEQYF. The CDR3 DNA reads as TGTGCCAGCAGTGAATATGCGGGAGCGATCTACGAGCAGTACTTC.

This chain connects TRBV14 to TRBJ1-2, with D possibly matching TRBD1 (6 bases). Germline assignment: CDR1 SGHDN and CDR2 FVKESK. The CDR3 covers 15 residues. Trimming removed 3 bases from V and 0 bases from J, with 11 bases in between. Written as DNA, the CDR3 is TGTGCCAGCAGCCAGGCAGGGGCGACTAACTATGGCTACACCTTC. Its translation: CASSQAGATNYGYTF.

The chain carries TRBV18 and TRBJ2-1; weak D call: TRBD1 (6 bases). This CDR3 region has 14 residues. CDR1 and CDR2 from the germline V gene are KGHSH and LQKENI. V was pared by 4 bases and J by 10 bases, with 17 bases between. In DNA form, the CDR3 reads TGTGCCAGCTCACGGATGGACAGCCCGTTGGAGCAGTTCTTC. Protein product: CASSRMDSPLEQFF.

The chain couples TRBV5-5 to TRBJ2-1; a possible D gene is TRBD1 (5 bases). Germline lookup yields CDR1 SGHKS and CDR2 YYEKEE (reference sequence). The CDR3 is made up of 13 amino acids. V was shortened by 1 base and J by 8 bases, with 10 bases between the two germline ends. The CDR3 sequence: CASSLRPGHEQFF. DNA of the CDR3: TGTGCCAGCAGCTTGCGTCCAGGGCATGAGCAGTTCTTC. Full variable domain (remainder filled in from reference TRBV5-5 and TRBJ2-1): DAGVTQSPTHLIKTRGQQVTLRCSPISGHKSVSWYQQVLGQGPQFIFQYYEKEERGRGNFPDRFSARQFPNYSSELNVNALLLGDSALYLCASSLRPGHEQFFGPGTRLTVL.

This clone was counted once. The genes are TRBV5-1 and TRBJ2-7; possible D gene TRBD2, 6 bases. In germline, CDR1 is SGHRS, CDR2 YFSETQ. The V gene lost 4 bases and the J gene lost 2 bases, with 13 bases spanning the gap. This CDR3 region has 14 residues. CDR3 nucleotides: TGCGCCAGCAGCCACGGGGGAATCACCTACGAGCAGTACTTC. It yields the protein CASSHGGITYEQYF.

This chain connects TRBV6-1 to TRBJ2-7, with D tentatively TRBD2 (5 bases). The V gene lost 4 bases and the J gene lost 3 bases, with 13 bases spanning the gap. CDR1 is MNHNS and CDR2 is SASEGT in the germline V gene. The CDR3 totals 14 residues. CDR3 coding DNA: TGTGCCAGCAGTGTAAATCCTCGGGGCTACGAGCAGTACTTC. As protein: CASSVNPRGYEQYF.

The chain joins TRBV30 to TRBJ2-7, with 11 nucleotides matching TRBD2. The germline V gene has CDR1 GTSNPN and CDR2 SVGIG (reference sequence). Trimming at V came to 1 base and at J to 1 base, leaving 9 bases not matched to a gene. The CDR3 contains 17 residues. CDR3 sequence reads: CAWSAHPGLAASYEQYF. The CDR3 DNA follows: TGTGCCTGGAGTGCCCATCCGGGACTAGCGGCTTCCTACGAGCAGTACTTC.

The CDR3, as DNA: TGTGCCTGGAGTGTAGACAGACCCTCCACAGATACGCAGTATTTT. Its protein is CAWSVDRPSTDTQYF. The V call is TRBV30, the J call TRBJ2-3, with D tentatively TRBD1 (5 bases). This CDR3 contains 15 residues. Trimming stripped 0 bases from V and 2 bases from J, with 12 bases between. Germline V gene lookup returns CDR1 GTSNPN and CDR2 SVGIG (reference sequence).

The CDR3 sequence: CASSPPQGTGAITGELFF. CDR3 nucleotides: TGCGCCAGCAGCCCCCCTCAGGGGACAGGGGCGATCACCGGGGAGCTGTTTTTT. V gene TRBV4-1 combines with J gene TRBJ2-2; TRBD1 aligns across 10 bases. The CDR3 covers 18 residues. Germline assignment: CDR1 MGHRA and CDR2 YSYEKL. V dropped 4 bases and J dropped 4; count of bases not matched to a gene: 12.

J is TRBJ2-7 and V is TRBV27; the D gene is possibly TRBD2 (7 bases). CDR3 length: 14 amino acids. V lost 5 bases, J lost 2 bases, and 13 bases lay in between. Germline V CDR1 and CDR2: MNHEY, SMNVEV (reference sequence). CDR3 protein: CASSTPGGTYEQYF. Here the CDR3 DNA reads TGTGCCAGCAGTACCCCGGGGGGCACCTACGAGCAGTACTTC.

The gene calls are TRBV29-1 and TRBJ1-2; no firm D call. The CDR3 covers 13 residues. V lost 6 bases to trimming and J lost 3 bases, with 14 bases between them. CDR1 and CDR2 (germline): SQVTM, ANQGSEA. CDR3 protein: CSVMPGRDYGYTF. CDR3 coding DNA: TGCAGCGTCATGCCGGGAAGGGACTATGGCTACACCTTC.

The chain combines TRBV29-1 with TRBJ1-2; 7 bases are shared with TRBD1. The ends lost 6 bases at V and 4 bases at J; junction bases unmatched: 8. The CDR3 contains 13 residues. Germline V lookup: CDR1 SQVTM, CDR2 ANQGSEA. The CDR3 coding sequence is TGCAGCGTGTCGCTGACAGGGCTCTATGGCTACACCTTC. Amino acids: CSVSLTGLYGYTF.

This sequence joins TRBV7-2 and TRBJ2-1; 9 bases are a match to TRBD2. CDR1 SGHTA and CDR2 FQGNSA come from the germline V gene. The CDR3 length is 18 residues. V lost 5 bases and J lost 12; bases outside the gene matches: 23. The CDR3 protein is CASSPTPGLAGGLFRQFF. CDR3 in DNA: TGTGCCAGCAGCCCCACCCCCGGACTTGCGGGAGGGCTCTTTCGGCAGTTCTTC. Full variable domain (outside the CDR3, taken from reference TRBV7-2 and TRBJ2-1): GAGVSQSPSNKVTEKGKDVELRCDPISGHTALYWYRQSLGQGLEFLIYFQGNSAPDKSGLPSDRFSAERTGGSVSTLTIQRTQQEDSAVYLCASSPTPGLAGGLFRQFFGPGTRLTVL.

The J gene is TRBJ2-7, the V gene TRBV11-2; 7 positions match TRBD1. Germline trimming cut 3 bases from V and 1 base from J; bases unmatched to any gene: 6. The CDR3 sequence is 15 residues long. Germline values: CDR1 SGHAT, CDR2 FQNNGV. CDR3 amino acids: CASSFTGTDSYEQYF. CDR3 coding DNA: TGTGCCAGCAGCTTTACCGGGACAGATTCCTACGAGCAGTACTTC.

This rearrangement joins TRBV11-2 to TRBJ2-7; perhaps TRBD2 as D (6 bases). The CDR3 length is 17 residues. CDR1 is SGHAT and CDR2 is FQNNGV in the germline V gene. V dropped 0 bases and J dropped 0 bases, with 15 bases sitting between them. In nucleotides, the CDR3 is TGTGCCAGCAGCTTAGATCTTGGCCGGGGGAGCTCCTACGAGCAGTACTTC. As protein: CASSLDLGRGSSYEQYF. Looking up the rest from reference TRBV11-2 and TRBJ2-7 gives the full variable domain: EAGVAQSPRYKIIEKRQSVAFWCNPISGHATLYWYQQILGQGPKLLIQFQNNGVVDDSQLPKDRFSAERLKGVDSTLKIQPAKLEDSAVYLCASSLDLGRGSSYEQYFGPGTRLTVT.

V is TRBV15 and J is TRBJ2-7, with 9 nucleotides matching TRBD2. This CDR3 is 18 amino acids long. Losses at the gene ends were 0 bases for V and 1 base for J; bases not matched to a gene: 10. Germline CDR1 and CDR2: LNHNV and YYDKDF (reference sequence). CDR3 nucleotides: TGTGCCACCAGCAGAGATCCCCAGGGACTAGCTCGGTCCTACGAGCAGTACTTC. Translated, it gives CATSRDPQGLARSYEQYF.

V usage is TRBV5-1 and J usage is TRBJ1-2, with a weak D call TRBD1 (5 bases). The CDR3 runs to 13 residues. Trimming removed 0 bases from V and 5 bases from J, with 8 bases in between. CDR1 is SGHRS and CDR2 is YFSETQ in the germline V gene. CDR3 amino acids: CASSLDQGYGYTF. CDR3 DNA: TGCGCCAGCAGCTTGGACCAGGGATATGGCTACACCTTC.

V is TRBV4-1 and J is TRBJ2-7, with D perhaps TRBD2 (5 bases). CDR3 length: 14 amino acids. V dropped 4 bases and J dropped 2 bases, with 12 bases sitting between them. Per the germline V gene, CDR1 is MGHRA and CDR2 is YSYEKL. In DNA form, the CDR3 reads TGCGCCAGCAGCCCCTCTCGAGGGCCCTACGAGCAGTACTTC. Translated: CASSPSRGPYEQYF.

This chain links TRBV7-9 with TRBJ1-1; 8 nucleotides line up with TRBD1. CDR1 and CDR2 (germline): SEHNR, FQNEAQ (reference sequence). The CDR3 covers 17 residues. Germline trimming cut 0 bases from V and 7 bases from J; bases unmatched to any gene: 13. DNA of the CDR3: TGTGCCAGCAGCTTAGCCCCGGACAGGGTCGGAAGGAGTGAAGCTTTCTTT. Translated, it gives CASSLAPDRVGRSEAFF.

The gene calls are TRBV5-8 and TRBJ1-2; D ambiguous. V was trimmed by 1 base and J by 1 base, leaving 8 bases between them. There are 14 residues in the CDR3. CDR1 is SGHTS, CDR2 YDEGEE, per germline. The CDR3 is CASSLSWSNYGYTF. The CDR3 region has the DNA TGTGCCAGCAGCTTGAGCTGGAGTAACTATGGCTACACCTTC.

V usage is TRBV6-5 and J usage is TRBJ2-2; 13 bases fit TRBD2. Germline-derived CDR1 and CDR2 are MNHEY and SVGAGI. The CDR3 consists of 15 residues. The junction had 6 bases not matched to a gene; V was cut back by 6 bases and J by 8 bases. Here the CDR3 DNA reads TGTGCCAGCAGGGGGACTAGCGGGACAGGGGGGGAGCTGTTTTTT. Protein sequence: CASRGTSGTGGELFF.

The chain has TRBV11-3 and TRBJ2-7; D not resolved. The V end was cut by 1 base, the J end by 1 base, with 5 bases between. The germline V gene encodes CDR1 SGHNT and CDR2 YENEEA. CDR3 length equals 13 residues. The DNA for the CDR3 is TGTGCCAGCAGCTTAGCAGGATCCTACGAGCAGTACTTC. Protein product: CASSLAGSYEQYF.

The rearrangement links TRBV7-7 to TRBJ2-2, with D possibly TRBD2 on 5 matching bases. CDR1 SSHAT and CDR2 FNYEAQ come from the germline V gene (reference sequence). Trimming removed 1 base from V and 5 bases from J, with 5 bases in between. This CDR3 spans 13 amino acids. CDR3 region: CASSLGGTGELFF. The CDR3 DNA sequence: TGTGCCAGCAGCTTAGGAGGGACCGGGGAGCTGTTTTTT.